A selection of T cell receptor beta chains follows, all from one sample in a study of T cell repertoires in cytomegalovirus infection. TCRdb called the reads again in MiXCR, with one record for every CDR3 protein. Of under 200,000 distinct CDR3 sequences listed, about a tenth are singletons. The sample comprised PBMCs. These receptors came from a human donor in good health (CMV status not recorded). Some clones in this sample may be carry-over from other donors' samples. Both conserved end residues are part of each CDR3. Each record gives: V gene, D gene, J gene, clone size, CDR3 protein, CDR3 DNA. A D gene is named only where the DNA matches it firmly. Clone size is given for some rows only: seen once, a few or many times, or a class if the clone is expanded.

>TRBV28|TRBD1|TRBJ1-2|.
CASRRQGLGDGYTF
TGTGCCAGCAGAAGACAGGGGTTGGGCGATGGCTACACCTTC
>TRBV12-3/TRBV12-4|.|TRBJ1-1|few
CASSLAGQLLNTEAFF
TGTGCCAGCAGTTTAGCGGGCCAGCTCTTGAACACTGAAGCTTTCTTT
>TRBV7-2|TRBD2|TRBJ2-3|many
CASSFTSGTSGDTQYF
TGTGCCAGCAGCTTCACTAGCGGGACAAGTGGAGATACGCAGTATTTT
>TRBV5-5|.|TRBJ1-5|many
CASSSTLGNQGNQPQHF
TGTGCCAGCAGCTCTACTTTGGGGAACCAAGGCAATCAGCCCCAGCATTTT
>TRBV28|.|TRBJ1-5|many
CASSLREPQHF
TGTGCCAGCAGTTTGCGTGAGCCCCAGCATTTT
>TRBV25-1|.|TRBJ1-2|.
CATWDGLANYGYTF
TGTGCCACCTGGGACGGCTTAGCTAACTATGGCTACACCTTC
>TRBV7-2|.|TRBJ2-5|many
CASSLAPASQETQYF
TGTGCCAGCAGCTTAGCGCCTGCGAGTCAAGAGACCCAGTACTTC
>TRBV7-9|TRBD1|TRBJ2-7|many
CASSRRQGDEQYF
TGTGCCAGCAGCCGCCGACAGGGGGACGAGCAGTACTTC
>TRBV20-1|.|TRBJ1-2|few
CSARDQERGVNGYTF
TGCAGTGCTAGAGATCAGGAGAGGGGAGTGAATGGCTACACCTTC
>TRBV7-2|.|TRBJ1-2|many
CASSSSGQFYGYTF
TGTGCCAGCAGCTCCTCCGGGCAGTTCTATGGCTACACCTTC
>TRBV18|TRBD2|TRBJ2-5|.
CASSPRTGAGLAGDRRETQYF
TGTGCCAGCTCACCCAGGACAGGCGCCGGACTAGCGGGAGATCGGAGAGAGACCCAGTACTTC
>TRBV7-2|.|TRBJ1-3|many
CASSETRTRWNTIYF
TGTGCCAGCAGCGAGACCCGGACACGTTGGAACACCATATATTTT
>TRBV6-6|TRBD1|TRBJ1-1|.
CASSYRTGMNTEAFF
TGTGCCAGCAGTTACAGGACAGGGATGAACACTGAAGCTTTCTTT
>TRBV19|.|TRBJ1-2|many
CASRLAQGGYTF
TGTGCCAGTAGACTGGCGCAGGGTGGCTACACCTTC
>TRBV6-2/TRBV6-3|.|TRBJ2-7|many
CASTRGGSVFEQYF
TGTGCCAGCACCAGGGGGGGATCGGTCTTCGAGCAGTACTTC
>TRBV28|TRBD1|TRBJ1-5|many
CASRMAGTGNQPQHF
TGTGCCAGCAGGATGGCCGGGACAGGGAATCAGCCCCAGCATTTT
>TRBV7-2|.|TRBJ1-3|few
CASSLILWADSGNTIYF
TGTGCCAGCAGCTTAATTCTCTGGGCCGACTCTGGAAACACCATATATTTT
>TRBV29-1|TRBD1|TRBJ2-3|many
CSVEDRYRGQGDTQYF
TGCAGCGTTGAAGATCGGTACAGGGGTCAGGGGGATACGCAGTATTTT
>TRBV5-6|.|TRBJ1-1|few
CASSSRDYYTEAFF
TGTGCCAGCAGCTCCAGAGACTATTACACTGAAGCTTTCTTT
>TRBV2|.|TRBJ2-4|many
CASSDTPGRKKGYF
TGTGCCAGCAGCGACACACCGGGACGCAAAAAGGGGTACTTC
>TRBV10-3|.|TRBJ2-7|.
CAISESVVHEQYF
TGTGCCATCAGTGAGTCGGTGGTCCACGAGCAGTACTTC
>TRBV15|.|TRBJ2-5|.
CATSRGVETQYF
TGTGCCACCAGCAGAGGGGTGGAGACCCAGTACTTC
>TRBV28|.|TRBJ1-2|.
CASSPRTRGYTF
TGTGCCAGCAGTCCCCGAACTCGGGGCTACACCTTC
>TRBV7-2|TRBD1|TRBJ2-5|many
CASSFSSDREETQYF
TGTGCCAGCAGCTTCTCTTCGGACAGGGAAGAGACCCAGTACTTC
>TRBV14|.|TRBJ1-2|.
CASSQEDSFWGYTF
TGTGCCAGCAGCCAAGAAGACAGCTTCTGGGGCTACACCTTC
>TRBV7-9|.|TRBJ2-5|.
CASSPPRNLETQYF
TGTGCCAGCAGCCCCCCCCGGAATTTGGAGACCCAGTACTTC
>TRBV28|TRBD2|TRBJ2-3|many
CASSSLAGGGTDTQYF
TGTGCCAGCAGTTCCCTAGCGGGGGGGGGCACAGATACGCAGTATTTT
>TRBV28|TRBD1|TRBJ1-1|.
CASRPGQGYTEAFF
TGTGCCAGCAGGCCGGGACAGGGGTACACTGAAGCTTTCTTT